The clone carrying this T cell receptor beta chain appeared a few times. Other DNA variants within this sample encode the same CDR3. The sample comes from a study of cytomegalovirus exposure and HLA in healthy donors. With 3 bases removed from V and 1 base from J, the gap between germline ends came to 6 bases. Looked up from germline, CDR1 is KGHSH and CDR2 is LQKENI. The CDR3 consists of 13 residues. PCR was performed using 60 Vbeta and 13 Jbeta primers. Measured with immunoSEQ multiplex PCR; TCRdb has only the in-frame clones, and not every one. Found here are more than 90,000 clones, 78% of them singletons; the top ten hold over 3%.

The rearrangement links TRBV18 to TRBJ1-1; D remains ambiguous. Sample: PBMCs. The sequence was collected from a woman in her forties in good health and CMV-seronegative. The CDR3 is CASSPAGNTEAFF. The CDR3, as DNA: TGTGCCAGCTCACCGGCAGGGAACACTGAAGCTTTCTTT.